These T cell receptor beta chains were read from a single sample in a study of blood T cell repertoires in COVID-19. Sequencing used immunoSEQ multiplex PCR; TCRdb keeps in-frame clones, though not all of them. The sample has roughly 63,000 clones; 85% to 90% are singletons. Sample: peripheral blood. The receptors come from a woman aged 50 to 60 with active or convalescent COVID-19. The CDR3 runs from the conserved cysteine through the conserved F or W. Fields, in order: clone size, D gene, J gene, V gene, CDR3 protein, CDR3 DNA. D genes are given only for firm matches. Size is stated for part of the rows, as once, few or many counts, or as a class when the clone is expanded.

abundance: few; d_gene: TRBD1; j_gene: TRBJ2-5; v_gene: TRBV7-7; CDR3aa: CASSFDRGGQETQYF; CDR3nt: TGTGCTAGCAGCTTCGACAGGGGAGGCCAAGAGACCCAGTACTTC
abundance: NA; d_gene: NA; j_gene: TRBJ2-3; v_gene: TRBV6-2/TRBV6-3; CDR3aa: CASSYDGRVSDTQYF; CDR3nt: TGTGCCAGCAGTTACGACGGGAGAGTGTCGGATACGCAGTATTTT
abundance: NA; d_gene: TRBD1; j_gene: TRBJ2-1; v_gene: TRBV7-6; CDR3aa: CASSATAGTGLNEQFF; CDR3nt: TGTGCCAGCAGCGCGACCGCCGGGACAGGGCTCAATGAGCAGTTCTTC
abundance: NA; d_gene: TRBD1; j_gene: TRBJ1-1; v_gene: TRBV29-1; CDR3aa: CSVPGGTRMNTEAFF; CDR3nt: TGCAGCGTCCCAGGGGGAACAAGGATGAACACTGAAGCTTTCTTT
abundance: NA; d_gene: NA; j_gene: TRBJ1-3; v_gene: TRBV2; CDR3aa: CASEEVGSSGNTIYF; CDR3nt: TGTGCCAGCGAGGAGGTCGGAAGCTCTGGAAACACCATATATTTT
abundance: NA; d_gene: NA; j_gene: TRBJ2-2; v_gene: TRBV27; CDR3aa: CASSPTRVTGELFF; CDR3nt: TGTGCCAGCAGTCCCACGAGAGTTACCGGGGAGCTGTTTTTT
abundance: NA; d_gene: TRBD2; j_gene: TRBJ2-1; v_gene: TRBV4-1; CDR3aa: CASSSSVAGEQFF; CDR3nt: TGCGCCAGCAGCTCGTCCGTAGCGGGTGAGCAGTTCTTC
abundance: NA; d_gene: TRBD1; j_gene: TRBJ1-2; v_gene: TRBV7-3; CDR3aa: CASSLGPGQGASGGGYTF; CDR3nt: TGTGCCAGCAGCTTAGGCCCTGGACAGGGCGCATCCGGAGGGGGCTACACCTTC
abundance: NA; d_gene: NA; j_gene: TRBJ1-1; v_gene: TRBV18; CDR3aa: CASSPMADTEAFF; CDR3nt: TGTGCCAGCTCACCAATGGCTGACACTGAAGCTTTCTTT
abundance: once; d_gene: TRBD1; j_gene: TRBJ1-4; v_gene: TRBV7-9; CDR3aa: CASSPTGATNEKLFF; CDR3nt: TGTGCCAGCAGCCCAACAGGGGCTACTAATGAAAAACTGTTTTTT
abundance: NA; d_gene: NA; j_gene: TRBJ2-7; v_gene: TRBV5-1; CDR3aa: CASSLLGGGLDEQYF; CDR3nt: TGCGCCAGCAGCCTCCTTGGGGGGGGCCTCGACGAGCAGTACTTC
abundance: NA; d_gene: NA; j_gene: TRBJ2-4; v_gene: TRBV21-1; CDR3aa: CASSKVILGGSAKNIQYF; CDR3nt: TGTGCCAGCAGCAAAGTCATCCTTGGGGGGAGCGCCAAAAACATTCAGTACTTC
abundance: NA; d_gene: TRBD2; j_gene: TRBJ2-7; v_gene: TRBV10-2; CDR3aa: CASSESSLWREGLFWAEQYF; CDR3nt: TGCGCCAGCAGTGAGTCATCCCTTTGGCGGGAGGGCCTTTTTTGGGCCGAGCAGTACTTC
abundance: NA; d_gene: TRBD2; j_gene: TRBJ2-5; v_gene: TRBV2; CDR3aa: CASSVSSGSWVKETQYF; CDR3nt: TGTGCCAGCAGCGTATCTAGCGGGAGTTGGGTTAAAGAGACCCAGTACTTC
abundance: NA; d_gene: NA; j_gene: TRBJ1-1; v_gene: TRBV2; CDR3aa: CASRGQVTEAFF; CDR3nt: TGTGCCAGCAGGGGACAAGTGACTGAAGCTTTCTTT
abundance: NA; d_gene: NA; j_gene: TRBJ1-1; v_gene: TRBV11-3; CDR3aa: CASSLNRKTEAFF; CDR3nt: TGTGCCAGCAGCTTAAACAGGAAAACTGAAGCTTTCTTT
abundance: NA; d_gene: TRBD2; j_gene: TRBJ2-3; v_gene: TRBV5-1; CDR3aa: CASRGRPSGRSSTDTQYF; CDR3nt: TGCGCCAGCAGAGGCCGGCCTAGCGGGAGGAGTAGCACAGATACGCAGTATTTT
abundance: NA; d_gene: NA; j_gene: TRBJ2-2; v_gene: TRBV3-1/TRBV3-2; CDR3aa: CASSQYRGLNTGELFF; CDR3nt: TGTGCCAGCAGCCAATATCGGGGTTTGAACACCGGGGAGCTGTTTTTT
abundance: NA; d_gene: TRBD1; j_gene: TRBJ1-6; v_gene: TRBV6-5; CDR3aa: CASSRDSFNSPLHF; CDR3nt: TGTGCCAGCAGTCGGGACAGTTTTAATTCACCCCTCCACTTT
abundance: NA; d_gene: TRBD2; j_gene: TRBJ2-7; v_gene: TRBV9; CDR3aa: CASSVGGGTYEQYF; CDR3nt: TGTGCCAGCAGCGTTGGGGGAGGGACCTACGAGCAGTACTTC
abundance: NA; d_gene: TRBD2; j_gene: TRBJ2-5; v_gene: TRBV27; CDR3aa: CASSGLARETQYF; CDR3nt: TGTGCCAGCAGCGGACTAGCCAGAGAGACCCAGTACTTC
abundance: NA; d_gene: TRBD1; j_gene: TRBJ1-2; v_gene: TRBV20-1; CDR3aa: CSLEDRAGYTF; CDR3nt: TGCAGTCTGGAGGACAGGGCTGGCTACACCTTC
abundance: NA; d_gene: TRBD1; j_gene: TRBJ2-1; v_gene: TRBV12-3/TRBV12-4; CDR3aa: CASSLTGNEQFF; CDR3nt: TGTGCCAGCAGTTTGACAGGGAATGAGCAGTTCTTC
abundance: NA; d_gene: TRBD1; j_gene: TRBJ2-2; v_gene: TRBV7-3; CDR3aa: CASSAGQGINTGELFF; CDR3nt: TGTGCCAGCAGCGCAGGACAGGGTATAAACACCGGGGAGCTGTTTTTT
abundance: NA; d_gene: NA; j_gene: TRBJ2-7; v_gene: TRBV6-4; CDR3aa: CASSDGTSRDEQYF; CDR3nt: TGTGCCAGCTCAGACGGGACTTCTCGGGACGAGCAGTACTTC
abundance: NA; d_gene: TRBD2; j_gene: TRBJ2-2; v_gene: TRBV2; CDR3aa: CASRAGGNTGELFF; CDR3nt: TGTGCCAGCAGAGCGGGGGGGAACACCGGGGAGCTGTTTTTT
abundance: NA; d_gene: NA; j_gene: TRBJ1-5; v_gene: TRBV6-5; CDR3aa: CASRPQGMSNQPQHF; CDR3nt: TGTGCCAGCAGGCCTCAGGGGATGAGCAATCAGCCCCAGCATTTT
abundance: NA; d_gene: NA; j_gene: TRBJ1-1; v_gene: TRBV24-1; CDR3aa: CATSDGENTEAFF; CDR3nt: TGTGCCACCAGTGACGGAGAGAACACTGAAGCTTTCTTT
abundance: NA; d_gene: TRBD2; j_gene: TRBJ2-1; v_gene: TRBV5-1; CDR3aa: CASSLAGSGVGSYNEQFF; CDR3nt: TGCGCCAGCAGCTTGGCGGGTAGCGGGGTGGGTTCCTACAATGAGCAGTTCTTC
abundance: NA; d_gene: NA; j_gene: TRBJ2-2; v_gene: TRBV19; CDR3aa: CASSPGKNTGELFF; CDR3nt: TGTGCCAGTAGTCCGGGAAAGAACACCGGGGAGCTGTTTTTT
abundance: few; d_gene: TRBD1; j_gene: TRBJ1-1; v_gene: TRBV5-5; CDR3aa: CASSTGTGASRAEAFF; CDR3nt: TGTGCCAGCAGCACCGGGACAGGGGCTAGTAGGGCTGAAGCTTTCTTT
abundance: NA; d_gene: NA; j_gene: TRBJ2-3; v_gene: TRBV19; CDR3aa: CASTTTESTDTQYF; CDR3nt: TGTGCCAGTACCACGACAGAAAGCACAGATACGCAGTATTTT
abundance: NA; d_gene: NA; j_gene: TRBJ2-1; v_gene: TRBV7-6; CDR3aa: CASRTSDEQFF; CDR3nt: TGTGCCAGCAGGACTAGTGATGAGCAGTTCTTC
abundance: once; d_gene: NA; j_gene: TRBJ2-2; v_gene: TRBV11-2; CDR3aa: CASSLGATGELFF; CDR3nt: TGTGCCAGCAGTTTGGGGGCTACCGGGGAGCTGTTTTTT
abundance: NA; d_gene: TRBD1; j_gene: TRBJ1-2; v_gene: TRBV5-5; CDR3aa: CASSLGGDRAYGYTF; CDR3nt: TGTGCCAGCAGCTTAGGGGGAGACAGGGCGTATGGCTACACCTTC
abundance: NA; d_gene: NA; j_gene: TRBJ2-7; v_gene: TRBV10-1; CDR3aa: CASSEGGRSQYF; CDR3nt: TGCGCCAGCAGTGAGGGAGGGCGAAGTCAGTACTTC
abundance: once; d_gene: TRBD2; j_gene: TRBJ2-7; v_gene: TRBV19; CDR3aa: CASSIDSGRSYEQYF; CDR3nt: TGTGCCAGTAGTATCGATAGCGGGAGAAGCTACGAGCAGTACTTC